Listed below are T cell receptor beta chains from one sample, sequenced in a study of blood T cells in healthy people across ages. TCRdb called the 5' RACE reads again in MiXCR, with one record for every CDR3 protein. The sample contains hundreds of thousands of distinct CDR3 sequences, roughly half of which appear only once. Sequencing was carried out using blood. These receptors all come from a woman older than 75 in good health. The CDR3 runs from the conserved cysteine through the conserved F or W. A D gene is named only where the DNA matches it firmly. Rows may omit the clone size; those that give it use once, few, many or a size class.

CASSYTPGIQPQHF	TGTGCCAGCAGTTATACACCCGGGATTCAGCCCCAGCATTTT	TRBV6-5	TRBJ1-5	NA	NA
CASGSMVNEQYF	TGTGCCAGTGGCAGTATGGTGAATGAGCAGTACTTC	TRBV11-2	TRBJ2-5	NA	NA
CASSRQGLAGGGKNIQYF	TGTGCCAGCAGCCGGCAAGGACTAGCGGGAGGTGGCAAAAACATTCAGTACTTC	TRBV3-1	TRBJ2-4	NA	TRBD2
CASSPQRGDQGEQFF	TGTGCCAGCAGTCCCCAGCGGGGGGATCAGGGTGAGCAGTTCTTC	TRBV12-3/TRBV12-4	TRBJ2-1	many	TRBD2
CASSPTIGNTEAFF	TGTGCCAGCAGCCCTACAATTGGGAACACTGAAGCTTTCTTT	TRBV5-5	TRBJ1-1	NA	NA
CASSWAGTGNSYEQYF	TGCGCCAGCAGCTGGGCCGGGACAGGTAACTCCTACGAGCAGTACTTC	TRBV5-1	TRBJ2-7	many	TRBD1
CASGRTVNTEAFF	TGTGCCAGCGGACGGACAGTAAACACTGAAGCTTTCTTT	TRBV12-3/TRBV12-4	TRBJ1-1	many	NA
CASSSYSGAGCTF	TGTGCCAGCAGTTCCTATTCGGGTGCGGGTTGCACCTTC	TRBV27	TRBJ1-2	many	NA
CASSSAGTGQEKLFF	TGCGCCAGCAGCTCGGCCGGGACAGGGCAAGAAAAACTGTTTTTT	TRBV5-1	TRBJ1-4	NA	TRBD1
CASSLEPSGNTDTQYF	TGCGCCAGCAGCTTGGAGCCTAGCGGGAACACAGATACGCAGTATTTT	TRBV5-1	TRBJ2-3	once	TRBD2
CASSVRREQTQYF	TGTGCCAGCAGCGTAAGGAGGGAACAGACCCAGTACTTC	TRBV7-2	TRBJ2-5	few	NA
CASRGTDTTNEKLFF	TGTGCCAGCAGGGGGACAGATACTACTAATGAAAAACTGTTTTTT	TRBV28	TRBJ1-4	NA	TRBD1
CASSPTGGANEKLFF	TGTGCCAGCAGTCCCACAGGAGGGGCGAATGAAAAACTGTTTTTT	TRBV27	TRBJ1-4	many	NA
CSARSSGTRANEQFF	TGCAGTGCTAGGAGCTCCGGGACTAGGGCCAATGAGCAGTTCTTC	TRBV20-1	TRBJ2-1	many	TRBD2
CASSVLDYGYTF	TGTGCCAGCAGCGTATTAGACTATGGCTACACCTTC	TRBV9	TRBJ1-2	NA	NA
CSVLAGLTDTQYF	TGCAGTGTTCTAGCGGGGCTCACAGATACGCAGTATTTT	TRBV20-1	TRBJ2-3	NA	TRBD2
CACRGPADTQYF	TGCGCCTGCAGGGGGCCCGCAGATACGCAGTATTTT	TRBV5-1	TRBJ2-3	many	TRBD1
CASSAGAFMDEQYF	TGTGCCAGCAGTGCGGGGGCATTCATGGACGAGCAGTACTTC	TRBV25-1	TRBJ2-7	NA	NA
CASASTSGGPYNEQFF	TGTGCCAGCGCCTCGACTAGCGGGGGGCCCTACAATGAGCAGTTCTTC	TRBV12-3/TRBV12-4	TRBJ2-1	many	TRBD2
CASSQWTGTEETQYF	TGTGCCAGCAGCCAGTGGACCGGGACAGAAGAGACCCAGTACTTC	TRBV3-1	TRBJ2-5	NA	TRBD1